This is a list of T cell receptor beta chains from one sample in a study of T cells in Graves' hyperthyroidism and ophthalmopathy. Each CDR3 protein is one row after TCRdb ran MiXCR on the multiplex PCR reads. The sample has hundreds of thousands of distinct CDR3 sequences; more than 15% are singletons. Sequences were obtained from blood. Receptors originate from a woman aged 40 to 49 with Graves' ophthalmopathy. Each CDR3 is given with its conserved first and last residue. A D gene is named only where the DNA matches it firmly. Only part of the rows carry a size: once, few, many, or a class if the clone is expanded.

D gene: .; clone size: many; J gene: TRBJ2-5; V gene: TRBV2; CDR3 protein: CASKAPAETQYF; CDR3 DNA: TGTGCCAGCAAGGCCCCAGCGGAGACCCAGTACTTC
D gene: TRBD1; clone size: many; J gene: TRBJ1-2; V gene: TRBV12-3/TRBV12-4; CDR3 protein: CASRSGQGSGYTF; CDR3 DNA: TGTGCCAGCAGATCGGGACAGGGTTCTGGCTACACCTTC
D gene: TRBD2; clone size: many; J gene: TRBJ2-5; V gene: TRBV6-1; CDR3 protein: CASTPGGTQETQYF; CDR3 DNA: TGTGCCAGCACCCCCGGGGGGACCCAAGAGACCCAGTACTTC
D gene: .; clone size: .; J gene: TRBJ2-1; V gene: TRBV10-3; CDR3 protein: CAIRADSNEQFF; CDR3 DNA: TGTGCCATCAGGGCGGACAGCAATGAGCAGTTCTTC
D gene: .; clone size: .; J gene: TRBJ1-2; V gene: TRBV18; CDR3 protein: CASSADRSIFYGYTF; CDR3 DNA: TGTGCCAGCTCAGCCGACAGGTCGATATTCTATGGCTACACCTTC
D gene: .; clone size: many; J gene: TRBJ1-2; V gene: TRBV6-1; CDR3 protein: CASRNPTGEGYTF; CDR3 DNA: TGTGCCAGCAGGAACCCCACAGGCGAGGGCTACACCTTC
D gene: .; clone size: many; J gene: TRBJ2-6; V gene: TRBV7-8; CDR3 protein: CASSPTRGGGAGANVLTF; CDR3 DNA: TGTGCCAGCAGCCCCACCCGAGGAGGGGGCGCTGGGGCCAACGTCCTGACTTTC
D gene: TRBD2; clone size: many; J gene: TRBJ2-7; V gene: TRBV15; CDR3 protein: CATSRDPREESHEQYF; CDR3 DNA: TGTGCCACCAGCAGAGATCCGCGGGAGGAGAGCCACGAGCAGTACTTC
D gene: TRBD2; clone size: .; J gene: TRBJ2-1; V gene: TRBV2; CDR3 protein: CASSRLAGVVSEQFF; CDR3 DNA: TGTGCCAGCAGTAGACTAGCGGGAGTAGTGAGTGAGCAGTTCTTC
D gene: .; clone size: .; J gene: TRBJ2-1; V gene: TRBV27; CDR3 protein: CASSSRTRSYNEQFF; CDR3 DNA: TGTGCCAGCAGTTCCAGGACGCGCTCCTACAATGAGCAGTTCTTC
D gene: TRBD2; clone size: many; J gene: TRBJ2-1; V gene: TRBV29-1; CDR3 protein: CSVVGTSGRVSYNEQFF; CDR3 DNA: TGCAGCGTTGTAGGGACTAGCGGGAGAGTCTCCTACAATGAGCAGTTCTTC
D gene: .; clone size: many; J gene: TRBJ2-7; V gene: TRBV7-9; CDR3 protein: CASSLAASAEQYF; CDR3 DNA: TGTGCCAGCAGCTTAGCGGCTAGTGCTGAGCAGTACTTC
D gene: .; clone size: few; J gene: TRBJ2-3; V gene: TRBV2; CDR3 protein: CASSEQDTQYF; CDR3 DNA: TGTGCCAGCAGTGAACAGGATACGCAGTATTTT
D gene: TRBD2; clone size: .; J gene: TRBJ2-1; V gene: TRBV6-2/TRBV6-3; CDR3 protein: CASRPTSGRSSYNEQFF; CDR3 DNA: TGTGCCAGCAGACCAACTAGCGGGAGGAGCTCCTACAATGAGCAGTTCTTC
D gene: .; clone size: many; J gene: TRBJ1-1; V gene: TRBV11-2; CDR3 protein: CASSSRGQAEGTEAFF; CDR3 DNA: TGTGCCAGCAGCTCTCGTGGTCAGGCAGAGGGCACTGAAGCTTTCTTT
D gene: TRBD1; clone size: many; J gene: TRBJ2-7; V gene: TRBV5-1; CDR3 protein: CASSVGQAGEQYF; CDR3 DNA: TGCGCCAGCAGCGTAGGACAGGCGGGCGAGCAGTACTTC
D gene: .; clone size: .; J gene: TRBJ1-1; V gene: TRBV6-1; CDR3 protein: CASRRLRDTEAFF; CDR3 DNA: TGTGCCAGCAGGAGGCTTCGGGACACTGAAGCTTTCTTT